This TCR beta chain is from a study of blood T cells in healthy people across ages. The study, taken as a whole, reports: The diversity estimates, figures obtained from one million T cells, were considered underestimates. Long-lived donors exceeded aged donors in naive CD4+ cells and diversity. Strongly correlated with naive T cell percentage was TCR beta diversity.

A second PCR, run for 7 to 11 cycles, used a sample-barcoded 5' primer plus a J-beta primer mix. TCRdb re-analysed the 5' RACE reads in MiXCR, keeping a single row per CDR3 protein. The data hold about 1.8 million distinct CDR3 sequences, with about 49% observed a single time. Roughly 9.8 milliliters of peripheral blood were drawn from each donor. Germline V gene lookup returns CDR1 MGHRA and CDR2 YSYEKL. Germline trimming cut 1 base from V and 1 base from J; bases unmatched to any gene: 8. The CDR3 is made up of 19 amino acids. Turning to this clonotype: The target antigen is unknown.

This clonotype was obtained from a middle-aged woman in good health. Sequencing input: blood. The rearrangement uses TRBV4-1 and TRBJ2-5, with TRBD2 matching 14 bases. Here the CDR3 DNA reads TGCGCCAGCAGCCAAGTGGGGACTAGCGGGGGTGATACCCAAGAGACCCAGTACTTC. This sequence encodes CASSQVGTSGGDTQETQYF.